This TCR beta chain was captured by sequencing in a study of STAT5B mutations in CD4+ large granular lymphocyte leukemia. Overall study results and limits: Compared with healthy controls (2/35), patient top clones favored TRBV06 (8/27). Data were not HLA-matched across samples.

Source study methods: Productive clonotypes were detectable down to 2.59 x 10-5 frequency. The protocol was immunoSEQ multiplex PCR, while the TCRdb copy is restricted to in-frame clones and leaves out a portion. Clone size and V and J calls were adopted from that table, with D and trimming inferred from the DNA. The sample has approximately 30,000 clones; 79% are singletons. The CDR3 consists of 15 residues. The germline CDR1 and CDR2 sequences are SGHTA and FQGNSA. V shed 5 bases and J shed 4 bases, with 17 bases lying between them. Details on this clone: No antigen is known for it.

The rearrangement uses TRBV7-2 and TRBJ1-2; no clear D. The receptor comes from a human donor in good health. Sequencing input: CD4+ T cells from blood buffy coats. DNA for the CDR3: TGTGCCAGCAGCCCACGCGGTACACAAGGCTATGGCTACACCTTC. Translation: CASSPRGTQGYGYTF. Supplemented by reference TRBV7-2 and TRBJ1-2, the full variable domain reads GAGVSQSPSNKVTEKGKDVELRCDPISGHTALYWYRQSLGQGLEFLIYFQGNSAPDKSGLPSDRFSAERTGGSVSTLTIQRTQQEDSAVYLCASSPRGTQGYGYTFGSGTRLTVV.